This is a list of T cell receptor beta chains from one sample in a study of Ad26.COV2.S vaccination and SARS-CoV-2 variants. The table came from immunoSEQ multiplex PCR; TCRdb's copy has only in-frame clones and leaves some out. The sample consists of about 250,000 clones, over 75% of them appearing once. The source was peripheral blood, collected in a trial of Ad26.COV2.S vaccine versus placebo. All receptors derive from a person between 18 and 60 years old who received the Ad26.COV2.S COVID-19 vaccine or a placebo. Both conserved end residues are part of each CDR3. The order of the fields is clone size, J gene, D gene, V gene, CDR3 DNA, CDR3 protein. The D gene is left open where the match is weak. Some rows mark clone size as missing; the rest say once, few, many or name a class of expanded clone.

size: few; J: TRBJ2-3; D: TRBD2; V: TRBV6-5; DNA: TGTGCCAGCGGGGTAGCGGGAGGCAGCACAGATACGCAGTATTTT; CDR3: CASGVAGGSTDTQYF
size: NA; J: TRBJ2-7; D: NA; V: TRBV11-2; DNA: TGTGCCAGCAGCTTATTCGGGAGCTCCTACGAGCAGTACTTC; CDR3: CASSLFGSSYEQYF
size: NA; J: TRBJ2-1; D: NA; V: TRBV7-2; DNA: TGTGCCAGCAGCTTAGCTGACTCTCCCTTCTCCTACAATGAGCAGTTCTTC; CDR3: CASSLADSPFSYNEQFF
size: many; J: TRBJ1-2; D: NA; V: TRBV6-5; DNA: TGTGCCAGCAGACCTGACCTCAGCTATGGCTACACCTTC; CDR3: CASRPDLSYGYTF
size: NA; J: TRBJ2-5; D: NA; V: TRBV5-4; DNA: TGTGCCAACACCCCCCCGAGGAGCGTCGTTTGGCTACAAGAGACCCAGTACTTC; CDR3: CANTPPRSVVWLQETQYF
size: NA; J: TRBJ2-3; D: TRBD2; V: TRBV29-1; DNA: TGCAGCGTTTCGACTAGCGGGAACACAGATACGCAGTATTTT; CDR3: CSVSTSGNTDTQYF
size: NA; J: TRBJ2-2; D: TRBD1; V: TRBV6-6; DNA: TGTGCCAGCAGTTTCCCAGACAGGGGGCGCGTGGAGCTGTTTTTT; CDR3: CASSFPDRGRVELFF
size: NA; J: TRBJ1-6; D: NA; V: TRBV6-2/TRBV6-3; DNA: TGTGCCAGCAGTTACCCGGGTGGGAATTCACCCCTCCACTTT; CDR3: CASSYPGGNSPLHF
size: NA; J: TRBJ2-7; D: NA; V: TRBV6-5; DNA: TGTGCCAGCAGTTACTCGTACGGGACCTACGAGCAGTACTTC; CDR3: CASSYSYGTYEQYF
size: NA; J: TRBJ2-2; D: NA; V: TRBV4-3; DNA: TGCGCCAGCAGCCAAGAAGGGGGGCAGGGGGAGCTGTTTTTT; CDR3: CASSQEGGQGELFF
size: NA; J: TRBJ2-3; D: TRBD2; V: TRBV19; DNA: TGTGCCAGTAGGACTAGCCGAAACACAGATACGCAGTATTTT; CDR3: CASRTSRNTDTQYF
size: NA; J: TRBJ2-7; D: NA; V: TRBV7-8; DNA: TGTGCCAGCAGCCAGGCGGGCTCCTACGAGCAGTACTTC; CDR3: CASSQAGSYEQYF
size: NA; J: TRBJ2-7; D: NA; V: TRBV5-1; DNA: TGCGCCAGCAGCCACCGGCGGACAGTGCCCTACGAGCAGTACTTC; CDR3: CASSHRRTVPYEQYF
size: NA; J: TRBJ2-2; D: NA; V: TRBV21-1; DNA: TGTGCCATACATTCCGCGACAGGGAGCACCGGGGAGCTGTTTTTT; CDR3: CAIHSATGSTGELFF
size: few; J: TRBJ1-1; D: NA; V: TRBV10-1; DNA: TGCGCCAGCAGTGAAAGTTGGCCGCCCTTGAACACTGAAGCTTTCTTT; CDR3: CASSESWPPLNTEAFF
size: NA; J: TRBJ1-1; D: NA; V: TRBV30; DNA: TGTGCCTGGGGTCGCGACAGGGAAGCTTTCTTT; CDR3: CAWGRDREAFF
size: NA; J: TRBJ2-1; D: NA; V: TRBV5-8; DNA: TGTGCCAGCAGCTTGGTATGGGGGGCGACCTACAATGAGCAGTTCTTC; CDR3: CASSLVWGATYNEQFF
size: NA; J: TRBJ2-2; D: TRBD2; V: TRBV5-4; DNA: TGTGCCAGCAGCTTATTGGCGGGAGGCATAACCGGGGAGCTGTTTTTT; CDR3: CASSLLAGGITGELFF
size: NA; J: TRBJ1-2; D: TRBD1; V: TRBV5-1; DNA: TGCGCCAGCAGCTTGGGGACAGGGGGGTTCTATGGCTACACCTTC; CDR3: CASSLGTGGFYGYTF
size: NA; J: TRBJ2-3; D: NA; V: TRBV2; DNA: TGTGCCAGCAGTGAGAGTTTTATTACGGCGGGCACAGATACGCAGTATTTT; CDR3: CASSESFITAGTDTQYF
size: NA; J: TRBJ1-4; D: NA; V: TRBV28; DNA: TGTGCCAGCAGTTCCCCCGGGGGGTCGGAAGAAAAACTGTTTTTT; CDR3: CASSSPGGSEEKLFF
size: NA; J: TRBJ2-3; D: NA; V: TRBV19; DNA: TGTGCCAGTAGGATTAGCGGCACAGATACGCAGTATTTT; CDR3: CASRISGTDTQYF
size: NA; J: TRBJ1-1; D: NA; V: TRBV18; DNA: TGTGCCAGCTCACCGATCAGGCCTAACACTGAAGCTTTCTTT; CDR3: CASSPIRPNTEAFF
size: NA; J: TRBJ2-3; D: NA; V: TRBV19; DNA: TGTGCCAGTAGTATAGGAGGGGGGACAGATACGCAGTATTTT; CDR3: CASSIGGGTDTQYF
size: NA; J: TRBJ1-6; D: TRBD1; V: TRBV25-1; DNA: TGTGCCAGCAGTGCTTCGACAGGGGATAATTCACCCCTCCACTTT; CDR3: CASSASTGDNSPLHF
size: once; J: TRBJ2-2; D: TRBD1; V: TRBV11-2; DNA: TGTGCCAGCAGCCCACAGGGGACGAACACCGGGGAGCTGTTTTTT; CDR3: CASSPQGTNTGELFF
size: NA; J: TRBJ1-6; D: NA; V: TRBV6-5; DNA: TGTGCCAGCAGCCCCGGTCGTTCACCCCTCCACTTT; CDR3: CASSPGRSPLHF
size: NA; J: TRBJ2-1; D: NA; V: TRBV13; DNA: TGTGCCAGGCCCCAGGTGCGGCTGGAGATTAAGTACAATGAGCAGTTCTTC; CDR3: CARPQVRLEIKYNEQFF
size: NA; J: TRBJ1-3; D: NA; V: TRBV5-4; DNA: TGTGCCAGCAGCACGATGGGACTCTCTGGAAACACCATATATTTT; CDR3: CASSTMGLSGNTIYF
size: NA; J: TRBJ1-4; D: NA; V: TRBV7-2; DNA: TGTGCCAGCAGCTTAGGGGCCTCTGAAAAACTGTTTTTT; CDR3: CASSLGASEKLFF
size: NA; J: TRBJ1-2; D: TRBD1; V: TRBV7-2; DNA: TGTGCCAGCAGCTACGAGACAGGGGGCTATGGCTACACCTTC; CDR3: CASSYETGGYGYTF
size: NA; J: TRBJ1-2; D: NA; V: TRBV5-4; DNA: TGTGCCAGCAGCTCACAGGGTCAGGATGGCTACACCTTC; CDR3: CASSSQGQDGYTF
size: NA; J: TRBJ1-2; D: NA; V: TRBV6-6; DNA: TGTGCCAGCAGTTACTCACAGGGCGACTATGGCTACACCTTC; CDR3: CASSYSQGDYGYTF
size: NA; J: TRBJ2-7; D: NA; V: TRBV7-9; DNA: TGTGCCAGCAGCTTAAGGTCAGACAAGGGGGAGCAGTACTTC; CDR3: CASSLRSDKGEQYF
size: NA; J: TRBJ1-1; D: TRBD1; V: TRBV19; DNA: TGTGCCAGTAGGTCGAGGACAGGGGGGACTGAAGCTTTCTTT; CDR3: CASRSRTGGTEAFF
size: NA; J: TRBJ2-3; D: NA; V: TRBV5-6; DNA: TGTGCCAGCAGCTTCCTAGGATTCTCTAGCACAGATACGCAGTATTTT; CDR3: CASSFLGFSSTDTQYF
size: NA; J: TRBJ2-1; D: NA; V: TRBV19; DNA: TGTGCCAGTACGGGGCAGTTGAGCAATGAGCAGTTCTTC; CDR3: CASTGQLSNEQFF
size: NA; J: TRBJ2-7; D: NA; V: TRBV2; DNA: TGTGCCAGCAGTGAAATCGGGGTTGGCTCCTACGAGCAGTACTTC; CDR3: CASSEIGVGSYEQYF
size: NA; J: TRBJ1-5; D: NA; V: TRBV27; DNA: TGTGCCAGCAGAATCCGGGGTAGGGGCTATCAGCCCCAGCATTTT; CDR3: CASRIRGRGYQPQHF
size: few; J: TRBJ1-6; D: TRBD1; V: TRBV3-1/TRBV3-2; DNA: TGTGCCAGCAGCCGGACAGGGCCCGGGTCGCCCCTCCACTTT; CDR3: CASSRTGPGSPLHF
size: NA; J: TRBJ2-5; D: NA; V: TRBV30; DNA: TGTGCCTTGGCCGACGAAGAGACCCAGTACTTC; CDR3: CALADEETQYF
size: NA; J: TRBJ2-5; D: NA; V: TRBV30; DNA: TGTGCCTGGAGTCGGAGGGAGAAAGAGACCCAGTACTTC; CDR3: CAWSRREKETQYF
size: NA; J: TRBJ2-3; D: NA; V: TRBV7-3; DNA: TGTGCCAGCAGCTTAAATGGGGGAGGCACAGATACGCAGTATTTT; CDR3: CASSLNGGGTDTQYF
size: NA; J: TRBJ2-1; D: TRBD2; V: TRBV5-6; DNA: TGTGCCAGCAGCTTGGACAGTGGACTAGCTCGGCAGTTCTTC; CDR3: CASSLDSGLARQFF
size: NA; J: TRBJ1-1; D: TRBD1; V: TRBV11-2; DNA: TGTGCCAGCAGCGTAGTACGGACAGGGCGAGGTGTCACTGAAGCTTTCTTT; CDR3: CASSVVRTGRGVTEAFF
size: NA; J: TRBJ2-7; D: NA; V: TRBV12-5; DNA: TGTGCTAGTGGTTTAGTAGGCTACGAGCAGTACTTC; CDR3: CASGLVGYEQYF
size: NA; J: TRBJ2-7; D: TRBD1; V: TRBV7-6; DNA: TGTGCCAGCAGCTTAGGACAGGGGGCCATCTACGAGCAGTACTTC; CDR3: CASSLGQGAIYEQYF
size: NA; J: TRBJ2-7; D: TRBD1; V: TRBV19; DNA: TGTGCCAGTAGTATCAGGGACAGGGATTCCTACGAGCAGTACTTC; CDR3: CASSIRDRDSYEQYF
size: NA; J: TRBJ1-2; D: TRBD1; V: TRBV7-8; DNA: TGTGCCAGCAGCGCCGGGACAGACTATGGCTACACCTTC; CDR3: CASSAGTDYGYTF
size: NA; J: TRBJ2-1; D: NA; V: TRBV27; DNA: TGTGCCAGCAGTTTAGGCAGTAACTCCTACAATGAGCAGTTCTTC; CDR3: CASSLGSNSYNEQFF
size: NA; J: TRBJ2-5; D: TRBD2; V: TRBV7-9; DNA: TGTGCCAGCAGCTCAGCCAGGACTAGCGGGAAAGAGACCCAGTACTTC; CDR3: CASSSARTSGKETQYF
size: NA; J: TRBJ1-2; D: TRBD1; V: TRBV5-1; DNA: TGCGCCAGCAGCTTAGACAGGGGGTCAGGGTATGGCTACACCTTC; CDR3: CASSLDRGSGYGYTF
size: NA; J: TRBJ2-3; D: TRBD2; V: TRBV10-3; DNA: TGTGCCATCACCCCGGGACTAGCGGGAGATACGCAGTATTTT; CDR3: CAITPGLAGDTQYF
size: NA; J: TRBJ2-3; D: TRBD2; V: TRBV5-1; DNA: TGCGCCAGCAGCTTAAAGGTTAGCGGGGGCCTTCTAGGTACAGATACGCAGTATTTT; CDR3: CASSLKVSGGLLGTDTQYF
size: few; J: TRBJ1-6; D: TRBD1; V: TRBV5-1; DNA: TGCGCCAGCAGCAAAGGGACAGGGGAATACTCACCCCTCCACTTT; CDR3: CASSKGTGEYSPLHF
size: NA; J: TRBJ1-2; D: NA; V: TRBV6-2/TRBV6-3; DNA: TGTGCCAGCAGTTACCGGGACGGCGTCTATGGCTACACCTTC; CDR3: CASSYRDGVYGYTF
size: NA; J: TRBJ2-5; D: NA; V: TRBV5-5; DNA: TGTGCCAGCAGTCCCCTCCCCAGGAACGAAAAATACCAAGAGACCCAGTACTTC; CDR3: CASSPLPRNEKYQETQYF
size: NA; J: TRBJ2-2; D: TRBD1; V: TRBV6-5; DNA: TGTGCCAGCAGGGGACAGATTAACACCGGGGAGCTGTTTTTT; CDR3: CASRGQINTGELFF
size: NA; J: TRBJ2-3; D: TRBD2; V: TRBV4-2; DNA: TGTGCCAGCAGCCAAGATCGATCTAGCGGGCGGGATACGCAGTATTTT; CDR3: CASSQDRSSGRDTQYF